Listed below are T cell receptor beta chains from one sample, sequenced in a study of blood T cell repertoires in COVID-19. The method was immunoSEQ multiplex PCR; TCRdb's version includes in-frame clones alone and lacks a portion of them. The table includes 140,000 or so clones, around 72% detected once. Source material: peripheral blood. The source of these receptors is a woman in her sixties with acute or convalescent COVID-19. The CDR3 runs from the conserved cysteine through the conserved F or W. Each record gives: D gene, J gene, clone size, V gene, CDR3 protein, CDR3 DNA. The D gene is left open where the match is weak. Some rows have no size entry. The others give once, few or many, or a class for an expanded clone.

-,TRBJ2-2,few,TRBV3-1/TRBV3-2,CASSVGPNTGELFF,TGTGCCAGCAGCGTTGGGCCGAACACCGGGGAGCTGTTTTTT
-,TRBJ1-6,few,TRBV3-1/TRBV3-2,CASSQDGGVTPGSPLHF,TGTGCCAGCAGCCAAGATGGGGGGGTTACCCCTGGTTCACCCCTCCACTTT
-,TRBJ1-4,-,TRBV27,CASSRPGGELFF,TGTGCCAGCAGCCGCCCGGGGGGGGAACTGTTTTTT
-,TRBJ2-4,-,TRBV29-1,CSVRETLAKNIQYF,TGCAGCGTTCGGGAGACATTAGCCAAAAACATTCAGTACTTC
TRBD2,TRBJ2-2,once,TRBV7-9,CASSSGTSDDTGELFF,TGTGCCAGCAGCTCCGGGACTAGCGATGACACCGGGGAGCTGTTTTTT
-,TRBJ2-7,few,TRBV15,CATSRDPGSYEQYF,TGTGCCACCAGCAGAGATCCGGGATCCTACGAGCAGTACTTC
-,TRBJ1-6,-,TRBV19,CASSKRAPVKRDSPLHF,TGTGCCAGTAGTAAGAGGGCGCCGGTGAAGAGGGATTCACCCCTCCACTTT
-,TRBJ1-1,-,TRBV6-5,CASSYSGLANTEAFF,TGTGCCAGCAGTTACTCGGGACTCGCGAACACTGAAGCTTTCTTT
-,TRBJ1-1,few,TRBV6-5,CASSYSFRQSNTEAFF,TGTGCCAGCAGTTACTCGTTTCGACAGTCGAACACTGAAGCTTTCTTT
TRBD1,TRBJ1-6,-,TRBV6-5,CASSRTGGSPLHF,TGTGCCAGCAGTAGGACAGGGGGATCGCCCCTCCACTTT
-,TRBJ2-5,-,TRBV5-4,CASSLGAQETQYF,TGTGCCAGCAGCTTAGGGGCCCAAGAGACCCAGTACTTC
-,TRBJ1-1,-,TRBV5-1,CASSSPPGEAFF,TGCGCCAGCAGCTCTCCTCCAGGGGAGGCTTTCTTT
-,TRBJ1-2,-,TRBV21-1,CASSKARGQGCYGYTF,TGTGCCAGCAGCAAAGCGCGCGGACAGGGGTGCTATGGCTACACCTTC
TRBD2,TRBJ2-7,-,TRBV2,CASSDQAGAYEQYF,TGTGCCAGCAGTGACCAAGCGGGGGCCTACGAGCAGTACTTC
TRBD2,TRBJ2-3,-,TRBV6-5,CASSALAGEADTQYF,TGTGCCAGCTCCGCCCTAGCGGGAGAGGCAGATACGCAGTATTTT
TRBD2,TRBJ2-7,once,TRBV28,CASSLWPSGDTREHEQYF,TGTGCCAGCAGTTTATGGCCTAGCGGGGACACGAGGGAGCACGAGCAGTACTTC
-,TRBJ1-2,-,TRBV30,CAWDGNNYGYTF,TGTGCCTGGGACGGTAATAACTATGGCTACACCTTC
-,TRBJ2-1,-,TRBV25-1,CASSDPSRSINEQFF,TGTGCCAGCAGTGACCCCTCCAGATCGATTAATGAGCAGTTCTTC
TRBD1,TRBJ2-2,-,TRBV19,CASSILTGGQWELFF,TGTGCCAGTAGTATTCTAACAGGGGGTCAATGGGAGCTGTTTTTT
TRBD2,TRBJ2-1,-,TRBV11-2,CASSFSTSEGNEQFF,TGTGCCAGCAGCTTTTCCACTAGCGAGGGGAATGAGCAGTTCTTC
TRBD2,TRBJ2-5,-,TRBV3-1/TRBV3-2,CASSQDWASGLGKETQYF,TGTGCCAGCAGCCAAGACTGGGCTAGCGGGTTGGGAAAAGAGACCCAGTACTTC
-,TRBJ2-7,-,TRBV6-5,CASRTAPYEQYF,TGTGCCAGCAGGACTGCCCCCTACGAGCAGTACTTC
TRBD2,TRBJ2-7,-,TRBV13,CASSPPGLVYEQYF,TGTGCCAGCAGCCCTCCGGGACTAGTTTACGAGCAGTACTTC
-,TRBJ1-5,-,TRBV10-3,CAISRENAYQPQHF,TGTGCCATAAGCAGGGAAAACGCCTATCAGCCCCAGCATTTT
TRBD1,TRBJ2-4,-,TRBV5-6,CASSSYNKGGPKNIQYF,TGTGCCAGCAGCAGTTATAATAAAGGGGGCCCCAAAAACATTCAGTACTTC
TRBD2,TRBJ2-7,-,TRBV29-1,CSVRLAGGSGQYF,TGCAGCGTTCGACTAGCGGGAGGCTCTGGGCAGTACTTC
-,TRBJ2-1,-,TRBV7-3,CASSLNFGEQFF,TGTGCCAGCAGCTTAAACTTTGGTGAGCAGTTCTTC
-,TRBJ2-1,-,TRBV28,CASSPNRRRINEQFF,TGTGCCAGCAGTCCGAATAGGAGAAGAATCAATGAGCAGTTCTTC
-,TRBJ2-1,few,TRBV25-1,CASSEVWANEQFF,TGTGCCAGCAGTGAGGTTTGGGCCAATGAGCAGTTCTTC
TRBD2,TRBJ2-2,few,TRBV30,CAWAEPKGLANTGELFF,TGTGCCTGGGCCGAACCAAAGGGACTAGCGAACACCGGGGAGCTGTTTTTT
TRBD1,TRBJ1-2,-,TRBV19,CASSMAPTGNYGYTF,TGTGCCAGTAGTATGGCCCCGACAGGGAACTATGGCTACACCTTC
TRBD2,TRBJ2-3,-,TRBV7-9,CASSYGLAGRSDTQYF,TGTGCCAGCAGCTACGGACTAGCGGGACGGTCAGATACGCAGTATTTT
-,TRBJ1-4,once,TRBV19,CASSTGVNEKLFF,TGTGCCAGTAGCACAGGCGTTAATGAAAAACTGTTTTTT
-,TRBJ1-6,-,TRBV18,CASSLSTGNSPLHF,TGTGCCAGCTCCCTGTCGACAGGCAATTCACCCCTCCACTTT
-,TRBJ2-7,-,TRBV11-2,CASSLVGTPYEQYF,TGTGCCAGCAGCTTAGTCGGGACTCCCTACGAGCAGTACTTC
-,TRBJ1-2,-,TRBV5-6,CASSLGRWNSDYGYTF,TGTGCCAGCAGCTTGGGTAGGTGGAATAGCGACTATGGCTACACCTTC
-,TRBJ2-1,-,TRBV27,CASSLRELGAEQFF,TGTGCCAGCAGTTTACGAGAATTGGGGGCTGAGCAGTTCTTC
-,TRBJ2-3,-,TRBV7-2,CASSPNVGGRTDTQYF,TGTGCCAGCAGCCCTAACGTGGGGGGGCGCACAGATACGCAGTATTTT
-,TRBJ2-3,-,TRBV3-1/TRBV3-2,CASSFPSVTDTQYF,TGTGCCAGCAGTTTCCCTTCTGTCACAGATACGCAGTATTTT
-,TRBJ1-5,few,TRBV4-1,CASSYRDTLHQPQHF,TGCGCCAGCAGCTACAGGGACACCCTTCATCAGCCCCAGCATTTT
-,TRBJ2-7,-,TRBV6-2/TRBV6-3,CASSFGLYSYEQYF,TGTGCCAGCAGTTTCGGGTTATACTCCTACGAGCAGTACTTC
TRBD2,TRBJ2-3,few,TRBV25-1,CASQRELGTDTQYF,TGTGCCAGCCAGCGGGAGCTGGGCACAGATACGCAGTATTTT
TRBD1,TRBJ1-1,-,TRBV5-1,CASRGQGGGTEAFF,TGCGCCAGCCGTGGGCAGGGGGGAGGAACTGAAGCTTTCTTT
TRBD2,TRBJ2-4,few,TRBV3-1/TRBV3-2,CASSHRGLAGGGLAKNIQYF,TGTGCCAGCAGCCATCGGGGACTAGCGGGAGGAGGCCTAGCCAAAAACATTCAGTACTTC
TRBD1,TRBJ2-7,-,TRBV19,CASSRSRGRGYEQYF,TGTGCCAGTAGTAGGTCCAGGGGGCGCGGGTACGAGCAGTACTTC
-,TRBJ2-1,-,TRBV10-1,CASSESWGGNNEQFF,TGCGCCAGCAGTGAGTCTTGGGGGGGCAACAATGAGCAGTTCTTC
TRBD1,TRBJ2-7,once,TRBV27,CASGTQQGTGPYEQYF,TGTGCCAGCGGAACTCAGCAGGGGACAGGGCCCTACGAGCAGTACTTC
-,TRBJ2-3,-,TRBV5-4,CASSLAGGRNTDTQYF,TGTGCCAGCAGCTTGGCAGGGGGGCGGAACACAGATACGCAGTATTTT
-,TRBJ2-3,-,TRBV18,CASSPGLPDTQYF,TGTGCCAGCTCACCCGGTTTACCAGATACGCAGTATTTT
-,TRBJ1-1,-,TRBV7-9,CASSSPSGNTEAFF,TGTGCCAGCAGCTCCCCATCGGGGAACACTGAAGCTTTCTTT
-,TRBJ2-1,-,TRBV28,CASSLEPRGQFF,TGTGCCAGCAGTCTGGAACCCAGGGGCCAGTTCTTC
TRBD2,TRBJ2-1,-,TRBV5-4,CASSLPGGKYNEQFF,TGTGCCAGCAGCTTGCCGGGAGGGAAGTACAATGAGCAGTTCTTC
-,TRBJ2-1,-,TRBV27,CASRVGKTYNEQFF,TGTGCCAGCAGAGTCGGGAAGACCTACAATGAGCAGTTCTTC